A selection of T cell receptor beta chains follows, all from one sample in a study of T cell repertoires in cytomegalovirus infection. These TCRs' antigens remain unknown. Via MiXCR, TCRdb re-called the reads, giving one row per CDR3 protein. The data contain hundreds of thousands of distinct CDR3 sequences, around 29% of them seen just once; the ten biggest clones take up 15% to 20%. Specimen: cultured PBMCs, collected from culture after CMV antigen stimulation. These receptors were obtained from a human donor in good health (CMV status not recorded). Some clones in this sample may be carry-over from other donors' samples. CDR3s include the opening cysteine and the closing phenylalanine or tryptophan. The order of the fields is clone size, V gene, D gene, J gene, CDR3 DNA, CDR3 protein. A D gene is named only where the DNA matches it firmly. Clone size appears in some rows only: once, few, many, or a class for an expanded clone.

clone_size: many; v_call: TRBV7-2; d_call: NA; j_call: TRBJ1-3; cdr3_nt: TGTGCCAGCAGCTTTCAACGAGAGAACTCATACTCTGGAAACACCATATATTTT; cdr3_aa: CASSFQRENSYSGNTIYF
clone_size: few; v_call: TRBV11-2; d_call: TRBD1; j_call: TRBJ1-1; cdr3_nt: TGTGCCAGCAGCAGTGGACAGGCCCGGAGTGAAGCTTTCTTT; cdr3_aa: CASSSGQARSEAFF
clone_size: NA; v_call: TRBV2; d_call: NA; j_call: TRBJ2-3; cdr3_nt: TGTGCCAGCAGTACAGGGATTGGCACAGATACGCAGTATTTT; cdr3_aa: CASSTGIGTDTQYF
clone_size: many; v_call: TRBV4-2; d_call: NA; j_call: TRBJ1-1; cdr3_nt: TGTGCCAGCAGCCAAGATGGGGGGGGAGGGACTGAAGCTTTCTTT; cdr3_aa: CASSQDGGGGTEAFF
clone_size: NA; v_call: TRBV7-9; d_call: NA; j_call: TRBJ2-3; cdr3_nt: TGTGCCAGCAGCTTTTCCCAGTTGCGCCCCAGCACAGATACGCAGTATTTT; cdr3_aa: CASSFSQLRPSTDTQYF
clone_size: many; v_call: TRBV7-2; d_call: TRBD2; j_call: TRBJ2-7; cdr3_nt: TGTGCCAGCAGCTTAGGGGCTACTAGCGGGAGTTGGCTAAAGTACTTC; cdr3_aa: CASSLGATSGSWLKYF
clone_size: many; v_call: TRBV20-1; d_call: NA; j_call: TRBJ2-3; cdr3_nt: TGCAGTGCCACGACTAGTTCAGATACGCAGTATTTT; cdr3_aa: CSATTSSDTQYF
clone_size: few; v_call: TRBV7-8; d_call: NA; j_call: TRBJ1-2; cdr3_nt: TGTGCCAGCAGCTTATTACGGACGTATGGCTACACCTTC; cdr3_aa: CASSLLRTYGYTF
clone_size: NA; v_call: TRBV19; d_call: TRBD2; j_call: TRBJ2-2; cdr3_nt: TGTGCCAGTAGGCTAGCGGACACCGGGGAGCTGTTTTTT; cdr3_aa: CASRLADTGELFF
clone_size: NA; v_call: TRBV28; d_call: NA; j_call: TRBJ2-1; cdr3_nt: TGTGCCAGCAGTTTATCCCGAGGGACAGCCAAGGGGGGGGAGCAGTTCTTC; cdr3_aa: CASSLSRGTAKGGEQFF
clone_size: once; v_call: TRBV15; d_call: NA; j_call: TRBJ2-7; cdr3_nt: TGTGCCACCAGCCACTTTCCAGCCGGCGAGCAGTACTTC; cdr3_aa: CATSHFPAGEQYF
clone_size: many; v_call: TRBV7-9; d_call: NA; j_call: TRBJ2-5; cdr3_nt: TGTGCCAGTCGGACAGAGCAAGAGACCCAGTACTTC; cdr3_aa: CASRTEQETQYF
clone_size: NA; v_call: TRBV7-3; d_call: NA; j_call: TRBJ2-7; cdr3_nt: TGTGCCAGCAGCCCCAAGGGGGGGACGACCTACGAGCAGTACTTC; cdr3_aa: CASSPKGGTTYEQYF
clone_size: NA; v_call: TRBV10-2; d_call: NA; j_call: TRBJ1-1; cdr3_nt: TGCGCCAGCAGGTCGGGCGGGGGCATGAACACTGAAGCTTTCTTT; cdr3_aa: CASRSGGGMNTEAFF
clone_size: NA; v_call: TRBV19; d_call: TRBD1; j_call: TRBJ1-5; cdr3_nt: TGTGCCAGTAGTATTTCGACAGGGAATAGCAATCAGCCCCAGCATTTT; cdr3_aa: CASSISTGNSNQPQHF
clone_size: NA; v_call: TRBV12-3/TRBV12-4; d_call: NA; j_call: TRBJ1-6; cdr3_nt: TGTGCCAGCAGCGCCCGCCACCCATCAGAGTCACCCCTCCACTTT; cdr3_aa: CASSARHPSESPLHF
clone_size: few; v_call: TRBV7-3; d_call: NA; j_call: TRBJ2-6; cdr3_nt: TGTGCCAGCAGCTTAATGGGAGGTCAGGGTTACGGGGCCAACGTCCTGACTTTC; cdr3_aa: CASSLMGGQGYGANVLTF
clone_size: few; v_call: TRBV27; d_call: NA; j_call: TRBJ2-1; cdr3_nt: TGTGCCAGCAGACGGAAAGGCTACAATGAGCAGTTCTTC; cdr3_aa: CASRRKGYNEQFF
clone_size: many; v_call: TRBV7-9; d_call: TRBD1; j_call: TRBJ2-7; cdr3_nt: TGTGCCAGCAGTCATCCGGGACAGGGCTCGTACGAGCAGTACTTC; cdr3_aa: CASSHPGQGSYEQYF
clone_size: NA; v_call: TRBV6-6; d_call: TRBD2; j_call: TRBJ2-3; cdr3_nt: TGTGCCAGCAGTTCCGGGACTAGCGGCACAGATACGCAGTATTTT; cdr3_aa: CASSSGTSGTDTQYF
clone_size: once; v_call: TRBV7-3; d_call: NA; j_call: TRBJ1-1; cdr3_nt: TGTGCCAGCAGCTTAATGGGAGGGGAAACTGAAGCTTTCTTT; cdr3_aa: CASSLMGGETEAFF
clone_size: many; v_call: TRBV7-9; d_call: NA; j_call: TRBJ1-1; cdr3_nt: TGTGCCAGCAGCCTCACGGAGGCCGAAGCTTTCTTT; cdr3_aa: CASSLTEAEAFF
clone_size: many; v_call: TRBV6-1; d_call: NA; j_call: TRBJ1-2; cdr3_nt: TGTGCCAGCCTTAGGACGCAGTTTGGCGATGGCTACACCTTC; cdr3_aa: CASLRTQFGDGYTF
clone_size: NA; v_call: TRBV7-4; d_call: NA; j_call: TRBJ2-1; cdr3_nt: TGTGCCAGCAGCTTTGGAAGTCAGAAGAACAATGAGCAGTTCTTC; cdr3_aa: CASSFGSQKNNEQFF
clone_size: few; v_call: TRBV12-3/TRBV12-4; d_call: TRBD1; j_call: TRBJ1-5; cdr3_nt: TGTGCCAGCAGTTCTCTGGGGACAGGGGGCGAGTCTCGCAATCAGCCCCAGCATTTT; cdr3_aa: CASSSLGTGGESRNQPQHF
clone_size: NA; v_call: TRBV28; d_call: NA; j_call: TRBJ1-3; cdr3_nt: TGTGCCAGCAGTTTATTTAGGACAAACGGAAACACCATATATTTT; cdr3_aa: CASSLFRTNGNTIYF
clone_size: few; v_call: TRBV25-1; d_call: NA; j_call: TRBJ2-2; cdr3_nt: TGTGCCAGCAGTGGCTGGGAGGTGGGTGGTAGTCCCGGGGAGCTGTTTTTT; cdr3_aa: CASSGWEVGGSPGELFF
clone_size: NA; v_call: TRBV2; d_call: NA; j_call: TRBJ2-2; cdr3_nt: NA; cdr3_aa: CASSILDPTGELFF
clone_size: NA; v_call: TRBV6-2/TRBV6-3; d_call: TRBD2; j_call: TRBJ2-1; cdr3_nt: TGTGCCAGCAGTTTCCAAGTGGGGGGAACGACTAGCGGGGGGAGTCCCTACAATGAGCAGTTCTTC; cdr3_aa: CASSFQVGGTTSGGSPYNEQFF
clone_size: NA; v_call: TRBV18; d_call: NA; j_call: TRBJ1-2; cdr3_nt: TGTGCCAGCTCACCACCGACAGACGACCGCTACACCTTC; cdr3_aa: CASSPPTDDRYTF
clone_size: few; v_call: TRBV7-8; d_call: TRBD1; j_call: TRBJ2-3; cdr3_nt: TGTGCCAGCAGCCCTCCCGGACAGGGCGCGACAGATACGCAGTATTTT; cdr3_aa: CASSPPGQGATDTQYF
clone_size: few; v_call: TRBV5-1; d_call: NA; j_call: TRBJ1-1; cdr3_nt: TGCGCCAGCAGCTCCGGATCCTCGAACACTGAAGCTTTCTTT; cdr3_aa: CASSSGSSNTEAFF
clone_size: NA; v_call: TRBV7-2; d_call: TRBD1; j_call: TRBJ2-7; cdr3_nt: TGTGCCAGCAGCTTGCTAGGGACAGCCACCACCTACGAGCAGTGCTTC; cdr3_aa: CASSLLGTATTYEQCF
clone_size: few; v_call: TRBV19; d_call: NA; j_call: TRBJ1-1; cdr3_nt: TGTGCCAGTAGTCCCCGGACAGACTCTGAAGCTTTCTTT; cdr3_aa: CASSPRTDSEAFF
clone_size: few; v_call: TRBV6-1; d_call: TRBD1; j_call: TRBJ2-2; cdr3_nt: TGTGCCAGCAGTGTCGGGACAGGGGCGGCCGGGGAGCTGTTTTTT; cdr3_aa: CASSVGTGAAGELFF
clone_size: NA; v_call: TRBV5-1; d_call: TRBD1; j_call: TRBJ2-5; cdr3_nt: TGCGCCAGCAGCTTCGGACAGGCACAAGAGACCCAGTACTTC; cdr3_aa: CASSFGQAQETQYF
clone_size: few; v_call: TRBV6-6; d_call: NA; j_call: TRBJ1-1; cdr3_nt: TGTGCCAGCAGTTACTTCTCCCGCGAAGCTTTCTTT; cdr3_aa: CASSYFSREAFF
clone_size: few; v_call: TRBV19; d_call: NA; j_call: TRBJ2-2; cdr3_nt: TGTGCCAGTAGTAATGACACTCCTAACACCGGGGAGCTGTTTTTT; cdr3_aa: CASSNDTPNTGELFF
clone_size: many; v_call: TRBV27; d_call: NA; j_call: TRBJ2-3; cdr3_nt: TGTGCCAGCAGTTTAAAGATCACAGATACGCAGTATTTT; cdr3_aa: CASSLKITDTQYF
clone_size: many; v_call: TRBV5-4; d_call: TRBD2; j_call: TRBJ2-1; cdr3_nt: TGTGCCAGCAGCCAGGAGCGGGGTCCCTACAATGAGCAGTTCTTC; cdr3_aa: CASSQERGPYNEQFF
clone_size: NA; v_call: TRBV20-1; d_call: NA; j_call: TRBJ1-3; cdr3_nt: TGCAGTGCTAGAGTGACAGGCCGACCTGGAAACACCATATATTTT; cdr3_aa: CSARVTGRPGNTIYF
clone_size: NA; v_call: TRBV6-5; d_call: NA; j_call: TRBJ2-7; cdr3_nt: TGTGCCAGCAGGAGGGATCCCTCCTCCTACGAGCAGTACTTC; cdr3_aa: CASRRDPSSYEQYF
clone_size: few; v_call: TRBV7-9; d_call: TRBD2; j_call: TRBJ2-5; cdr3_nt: TGTGCCAGCAGCCGCCTAGCGGGAGCCTCCACGGCCCAGTACTTC; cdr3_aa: CASSRLAGASTAQYF
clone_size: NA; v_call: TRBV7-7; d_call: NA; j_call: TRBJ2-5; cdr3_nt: TGTGCTAGCAGCCCAGGCCCTTATCGAGCGTACCAAGAGACCCAGTACTTC; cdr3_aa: CASSPGPYRAYQETQYF
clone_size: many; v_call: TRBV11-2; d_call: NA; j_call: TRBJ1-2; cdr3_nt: TGTGCCAGCAGCTTAGGGCAAGGAAGCTTAGGTTTCTCTGGCTACACCTTC; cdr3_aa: CASSLGQGSLGFSGYTF
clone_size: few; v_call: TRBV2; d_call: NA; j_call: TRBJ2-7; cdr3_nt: TGTGCCAGCACCGACACTTCCTACGAGCAGTACTTC; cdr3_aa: CASTDTSYEQYF
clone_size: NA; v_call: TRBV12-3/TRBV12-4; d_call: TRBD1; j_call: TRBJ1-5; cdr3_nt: TGTGCCAGCAGGTCCGAACAGGGGCCTAATCAGCCCCAGCATTTT; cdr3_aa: CASRSEQGPNQPQHF
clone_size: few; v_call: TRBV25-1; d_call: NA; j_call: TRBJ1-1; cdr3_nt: TGTGCCAGCAGCCCAGGGGAAGTCGTCACTGAAGCTTTCTTT; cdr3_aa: CASSPGEVVTEAFF
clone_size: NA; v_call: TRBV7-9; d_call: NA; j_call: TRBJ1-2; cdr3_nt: TGTGCCAGCAGCTTAGGGGGGACGGAGTATGGCTACACCTTC; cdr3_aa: CASSLGGTEYGYTF
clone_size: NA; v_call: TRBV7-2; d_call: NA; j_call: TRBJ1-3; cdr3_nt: TGTGCCAGCAGCTTTAAAAGCCTCTCTGGAAACACCATATATTTT; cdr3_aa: CASSFKSLSGNTIYF
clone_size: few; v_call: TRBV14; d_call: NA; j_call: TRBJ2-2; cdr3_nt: TGTGCCAGCAGCCAAGTAGCTGGGATGGAGCTGTTTTTT; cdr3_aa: CASSQVAGMELFF